The 30 T cell receptor beta chains below all came from one sample that was sequenced in a study of blood T cell repertoires in COVID-19. The repertoire was sequenced with immunoSEQ multiplex PCR; TCRdb's copy has only in-frame clones and lacks some. The data hold more than 75,000 clones, with 75% to 90% observed a single time. What was sequenced was peripheral blood. The receptors derive from an elderly man with active or convalescent COVID-19.

The rearrangement links TRBV7-2 to TRBJ1-6, with a tentative D call TRBD1 (6 bases). Germline lookup yields CDR1 SGHTA and CDR2 FQGNSA. The CDR3 has 16 residues. V was cut by 5 bases and J by 6 bases, with 17 bases left in between. CDR3 region: CASSEAGGLRNSPLHF. CDR3 DNA: TGTGCCAGCAGCGAAGCGGGGGGCCTTCGTAATTCACCCCTCCACTTT.

This chain uses TRBV3-1 (or the pseudogene TRBV3-2) with TRBJ2-1; TRBD2 matches 8 bases. The V gene end was trimmed by 3 bases and the J gene end by 12 bases; junction bases not matched to a gene: 13. The CDR3 contains 15 residues. Per germline, CDR1 LGHDT and CDR2 YNNKEL (reference sequence). The CDR3 DNA sequence: TGTGCCAGCAGCCACTTGAGACTAGCGATCGCGGGGCAGTTCTTC. It yields the protein CASSHLRLAIAGQFF.

The rearrangement uses TRBV6-1 and TRBJ1-3; no clear D. The V gene's germline CDR1 is MNHNS and CDR2 SASEGT. V shed 1 base and J shed 14 bases, with 9 bases lying between them. There are 11 residues in the CDR3. The CDR3 DNA is TGTGCCAGCAGTGAAGAACAGTCGCTATATTTT. This codes for CASSEEQSLYF.

J is TRBJ1-1 and V is TRBV25-1, with 11 bases aligning to TRBD1. From germline, CDR1 is MGHDK and CDR2 SYGVNS. The V segment lost 7 bases and the J segment 6 bases; nucleotides outside the gene matches: 10. This CDR3 spans 15 amino acids. CDR3 protein: CASTWTGGSRSEAFF. The DNA of the CDR3 is TGTGCCAGCACCTGGACAGGGGGCAGTAGGTCTGAAGCTTTCTTT.

The chain has TRBV18 and TRBJ2-1; maybe TRBD2 (5 bases). The CDR3 consists of 14 residues. Germline CDR1 KGHSH, CDR2 LQKENI. Trimming cost V 3 bases and J 8 bases, with 14 bases left between them. DNA of the CDR3: TGTGCCAGCTCACCTGGACTGTCGGGTGATGAGCAGTTCTTC. Its protein product is CASSPGLSGDEQFF.

Points on this clone: The same CDR3 can be traced to other DNA sequences in this sample. J is TRBJ1-5 and V is TRBV5-1, with 8 nucleotides matching TRBD1. The CDR3 extends over 13 amino acids. Germline trimming cut 1 base from V and 7 bases from J; bases unmatched to any gene: 1. In germline, CDR1 is SGHRS, CDR2 YFSETQ. CDR3 in amino acids: CASSLTGGQPQHF. The CDR3 nucleotides are TGCGCCAGCAGCTTGACAGGGGGGCAGCCCCAGCATTTT.

This clone was seen once. J is TRBJ1-3 and V is TRBV7-9, with 10 bases that match TRBD1. Germline V gene data show CDR1 as SEHNR and CDR2 as FQNEAQ (reference sequence). Trimming took 6 bases from V and 4 from J; bases not matched to a gene: 6. This CDR3 spans 15 amino acids. This chain's CDR3 is CASSRDRGPGNTIYF. Here the CDR3 DNA reads TGTGCCAGCAGTCGAGACAGGGGGCCAGGAAACACCATATATTTT.

The gene calls are TRBV10-3 and TRBJ2-1; TRBD2 agrees at 10 bases. CDR3 size: 14 residues. V shed 6 bases, J shed 16 bases, and the junction held 15 bases outside the gene matches. Germline CDR1 reads ENHRY; CDR2 reads SYGVKD. CDR3 nucleotide sequence: TGTGCCATCAGGCGCCAGGAGCTAGCGGGGGACCTATTCTTC. As protein: CAIRRQELAGDLFF.

This clone was observed a single time. This chain connects TRBV5-4 to TRBJ2-7, with 10 nucleotides matching TRBD2. This CDR3 has 15 amino acids. V shed 4 bases and J 0 bases; nucleotides not matched to a gene: 4. The germline V gene encodes CDR1 SGHNT and CDR2 YYREEE (reference sequence). DNA for the CDR3: TGTGCCAGCAGCGCAGCTAGCGGGAGCTCCTACGAGCAGTACTTC. As protein: CASSAASGSSYEQYF.

The V and J genes are TRBV3-1 (or the pseudogene TRBV3-2) and TRBJ2-7, with 8 positions matching TRBD1. This CDR3 comprises 15 residues. Per the germline V gene, CDR1 is LGHDT and CDR2 is YNNKEL (reference sequence). Trimming at V came to 4 bases and at J to 2 bases, leaving 7 bases not matched to a gene. The CDR3 DNA follows: TGTGCCAGCAGCCCGACCTGGGGACAGGCCTACGAGCAGTACTTC. As protein: CASSPTWGQAYEQYF.

The chain links TRBV20-1 to TRBJ1-5, with D uncertain. CDR3 length: 11 residues. The ends were cut back, 5 bases at V and 2 bases at J, with 4 bases in the middle. CDR1 is DFQATT and CDR2 is SNEGSKA in the germline V gene (reference sequence). The CDR3 region is CSARGNQPQHF. The DNA for the CDR3 is TGCAGTGCTCGGGGCAATCAGCCCCAGCATTTT.

This chain uses TRBV7-2 with TRBJ2-5; 8 bases line up with TRBD2. Germline values: CDR1 SGHTA, CDR2 FQGNSA. With V trimmed by 5 bases and J by 4 bases, 9 bases remained unmatched. The CDR3 covers 15 residues. The CDR3, as DNA: TGTGCCAGCAGCGTAACTAGCGGCGAGGGAGAGACCCAGTACTTC. Its protein is CASSVTSGEGETQYF.

The chain has TRBV29-1 and TRBJ1-1; 8 bases map to TRBD1. CDR3 length: 13 amino acids. Germline V gene sequence: CDR1 SQVTM, CDR2 ANQGSEA. With 7 bases clipped from V and 4 bases from J, the junction kept 8 bases outside the gene matches. The CDR3 sequence is CSALRTGSTEAFF. In DNA, the CDR3 is TGCAGCGCCCTGAGGACAGGGAGCACTGAAGCTTTCTTT.

The chain carries TRBV9 and TRBJ1-1; D call uncertain. This CDR3 is built from 15 residues. Germline CDR1 and CDR2: SGDLS and YYNGEE. Trimming cost V 4 bases and J 0 bases, with 13 bases left between them. The CDR3 spells CASSPRDEVNTEAFF. DNA for the CDR3: TGTGCCAGCAGCCCCCGCGACGAGGTGAACACTGAAGCTTTCTTT.

The rearrangement links TRBV4-1 to TRBJ2-1, with a weak D call TRBD2 (6 bases). The CDR3 has 17 amino acids. Deletions cut 0 bases from V and 2 bases from J, with 14 bases between. Germline CDR1 is MGHRA and CDR2 is YSYEKL. CDR3 loop: CASSQDLPSATYNEQFF. The CDR3 DNA sequence: TGCGCCAGCAGCCAAGATCTCCCTAGCGCTACCTACAATGAGCAGTTCTTC.

The CDR3 spells CASSPARVNTEAFF. CDR3 DNA: TGTGCCAGTAGTCCGGCGCGGGTGAACACTGAAGCTTTCTTT. The chain links TRBV19 to TRBJ1-1; no clear D gene. CDR1 LNHDA and CDR2 SQIVND come from the germline V gene (reference sequence). The germline V and J ends were trimmed by 5 bases and 0 bases, with 10 bases remaining between them. The CDR3 contains 14 residues. Full variable domain (remainder filled in from reference TRBV19 and TRBJ1-1): DGGITQSPKYLFRKEGQNVTLSCEQNLNHDAMYWYRQDPGQGLRLIYYSQIVNDFQKGDIAEGYSVSREKKESFPLTVTSAQKNPTAFYLCASSPARVNTEAFFGQGTRLTVV.

This clone is a singleton in its sample. CDR3 sequence: CASSPGGRETQYF. The CDR3 DNA sequence: TGTGCCAGCAGCCCGGGGGGTAGAGAGACCCAGTACTTC. The V gene is TRBV12-3 or TRBV12-4, the J gene TRBJ2-5, with 7 positions matching TRBD2. The CDR3 extends over 13 amino acids. After removal of 6 bases from V and 4 bases from J, the junction contained 5 bases not matched to a gene.

V is TRBV18 and J is TRBJ2-1, with 14 positions matching TRBD2. Germline-derived CDR1 and CDR2 are KGHSH and LQKENI. The CDR3 loop spans 15 amino acids. The V gene end was trimmed by 6 bases and the J gene end by 6 bases; junction bases not matched to a gene: 4. Here the CDR3 DNA reads TGTGCCAGCTCTGGGACTAGCGGGAGCTTCAATGAGCAGTTCTTC. Its translation is CASSGTSGSFNEQFF.

The CDR3 region is CASTKTTISDTQYF. CDR3 coding DNA: TGTGCCAGCACCAAGACAACCATATCGGATACGCAGTATTTT. The rearrangement joins TRBV28 to TRBJ2-3; unclear D gene. Germline CDR1 is MDHEN and CDR2 is SYDVKM. The length of the CDR3 is 14 residues. With 7 bases removed from V and 6 bases from J, the gap between germline ends came to 17 bases.

This clone has ten or more counts. The chain carries TRBV6-5 and TRBJ2-6, with unresolved D. The V end lost 4 bases, the J end lost 0 bases, and 7 bases lay between the germline ends. The CDR3 is 15 amino acids. CDR1 is MNHEY, CDR2 SVGAGI, per germline. The CDR3 spells CASSWSSSGANVLTF. CDR3 nucleotides: TGTGCCAGCAGTTGGTCTAGCTCTGGGGCCAACGTCCTGACTTTC.

The chain combines TRBV6-4 with TRBJ2-7; 7 bases match TRBD1. This CDR3 contains 15 residues. The V gene end was trimmed by 0 bases and the J gene end by 5 bases; junction bases not matched to a gene: 7. In germline, CDR1 is MRHNA, CDR2 SNTAGT. The DNA for the CDR3 is TGTGCCAGCAGTGACTCGATGCAAGGGGGCAACGAGCAGTACTTC. Its translation: CASSDSMQGGNEQYF.

This chain connects TRBV5-1 to TRBJ2-1; TRBD1 is a possible D gene (6 bases). CDR3 size: 14 residues. Looked up from germline, CDR1 is SGHRS and CDR2 is YFSETQ. V lost 0 bases and J 3 bases, leaving 7 bases between the germline ends. The CDR3 sequence: CASSLGTDYNEQFF. DNA for the CDR3: TGCGCCAGCAGCTTGGGGACAGACTACAATGAGCAGTTCTTC. The variable domain in full, completed from reference TRBV5-1 and TRBJ2-1, reads KAGVTQTPRYLIKTRGQQVTLSCSPISGHRSVSWYQQTPGQGLQFLFEYFSETQRNKGNFPGRFSGRQFSNSRSEMNVSTLELGDSALYLCASSLGTDYNEQFFGPGTRLTVL.

The rearrangement uses TRBV28 and TRBJ2-7; 9 bases map to TRBD2. Germline lookup yields CDR1 MDHEN and CDR2 SYDVKM. The CDR3 runs to 15 residues. The V gene end was trimmed by 2 bases and the J gene end by 6 bases; junction bases not matched to a gene: 8. CDR3 in amino acids: CASSLTAGGRGEQYF. Written as DNA, the CDR3 is TGTGCCAGCAGTTTAACAGCGGGAGGCCGAGGCGAGCAGTACTTC.

The chain employs TRBV6-5 and TRBJ2-1, with a tentative D call TRBD2 (5 bases). The CDR3 contains 13 residues. CDR1 is MNHEY, CDR2 SVGAGI, per germline. The V end was cut by 7 bases, the J end by 7 bases, with 14 bases between. As DNA, the CDR3 is TGTGCCAGCAAACATAAGTCGGGAAATGAGCAGTTCTTC. Translating it yields CASKHKSGNEQFF.

The genes are TRBV5-4 and TRBJ1-6; the match to TRBD1 covers 10 bases. Germline loops: CDR1 SGHNT, CDR2 YYREEE (reference sequence). This CDR3 is 14 amino acids long. The J segment lost 8 bases and the V segment lost 4 bases, leaving 3 bases of the junction unmatched. The CDR3 DNA reads as TGTGCCAGCAGCAAGGACAGGGGGGATTCACCCCTCCACTTT. Protein product: CASSKDRGDSPLHF.

As to this clone: Other DNA sequences from this sample encode an identical CDR3 as well. The gene calls are TRBV30 and TRBJ1-5; 10 bases agree with TRBD1. CDR1 is GTSNPN and CDR2 is SVGIG in the germline V gene (reference sequence). The CDR3 has 13 amino acids. Trimming cost V 5 bases and J 4 bases; bases outside gene matches: 2. The CDR3 DNA reads as TGTGCCTGGTCGGACAGGGGGAATCAGCCCCAGCATTTT. Translating gives CAWSDRGNQPQHF.

The V and J genes are TRBV6-2 or TRBV6-3 and TRBJ2-3, with 9 positions matching TRBD2. Germline V gene lookup returns CDR1 MNHEY and CDR2 SVGEGT. This CDR3 contains 16 residues. V gave up 6 bases and J gave up 6 bases; unmatched junction bases: 13. CDR3 DNA sequence: TGTGCCAGCAGCACCCGACCCGGGACTAGCTTCGATACGCAGTATTTT. Translating gives CASSTRPGTSFDTQYF.

The count of this clone is one. The chain is built from TRBV3-1 (or the pseudogene TRBV3-2) and TRBJ1-4; D gene uncertain. V was trimmed by 1 base and J by 8 bases, leaving 8 bases between them. The V gene's germline CDR1 is LGHDT and CDR2 YNNKEL (reference sequence). The CDR3 has 13 amino acids. CDR3: CASSQGAREKLFF. The CDR3, as DNA: TGTGCCAGCAGCCAAGGGGCTCGAGAAAAACTGTTTTTT.

V and J are TRBV11-2 and TRBJ1-1; D not resolved. Trimming left V 2 bases short and J 4 bases short, with 11 bases between. The CDR3 spans 14 residues. From germline, CDR1 is SGHAT and CDR2 FQNNGV. The CDR3 sequence is CASSLRGKGTEAFF. CDR3 sequence (DNA): TGTGCCAGCAGCTTACGGGGAAAGGGCACTGAAGCTTTCTTT.

The chain couples TRBV19 to TRBJ1-6, with D uncertain. Trimming removed 5 bases at V and 9 bases at J, with 20 bases between. The CDR3 is 16 amino acids. CDR1 is LNHDA, CDR2 SQIVND, per germline (reference sequence). The CDR3 here is CASSSPRAGLSSPLHF. The CDR3 nucleotides are TGTGCCAGTAGTTCTCCGCGGGCAGGATTGAGTTCACCCCTCCACTTT.